These 5 T cell receptor beta chains were sequenced from one sample in a study of T cell responses to AZD1222 COVID-19 vaccine. The table came from immunoSEQ multiplex PCR; TCRdb's copy has only in-frame clones and leaves some out. Of about 180,000 clones in the sample, approximately 90% were seen once. The material was peripheral blood, obtained 28 days after the second AZD1222 dose. All receptors come from an adult who received the AZD1222 COVID-19 vaccine.

This clone has a single count. The rearrangement links TRBV5-6 to TRBJ1-2; D uncertain. The CDR3 length is 14 residues. The germline gives CDR1 SGHDT, CDR2 YYEEEE. V lost 1 base, J lost 4 bases, and 11 bases lay in between. The CDR3 protein is CASSLIQASYGYTF. Here the CDR3 DNA reads TGTGCCAGCAGCTTGATTCAGGCGAGCTATGGCTACACCTTC.

The V gene is TRBV19, the J gene TRBJ2-3; 14 positions agree with TRBD2. The V and J ends lost 6 bases and 5 bases, in that order; junction bases with no gene match: 13. The CDR3 has 18 residues. Looked up from germline, CDR1 is LNHDA and CDR2 is SQIVND (reference sequence). Here the CDR3 reads CASSPNRGTSGSVDTQYF. The CDR3 DNA is TGTGCCAGTAGCCCCAATAGGGGGACTAGCGGGAGTGTAGATACGCAGTATTTT.

This clone was detected once. In DNA, the CDR3 is TGTGCCAGCAGCTCTGACCAAAACACCGGGGAGCTGTTTTTT. This encodes CASSSDQNTGELFF. The chain is built from TRBV7-2 and TRBJ2-2; D unresolved. CDR3 length equals 14 residues. The V end lost 4 bases, the J end lost 2 bases, and 8 bases lay between the germline ends. Germline values: CDR1 SGHTA, CDR2 FQGNSA.

The chain joins TRBV2 to TRBJ1-1; possible D gene TRBD1, 6 bases. The CDR3 covers 12 residues. V lost 8 bases and J 4 bases, leaving 11 bases between the germline ends. Germline CDR1 and CDR2: SNHLY and FYNNEI. The CDR3 sequence is CASGIQGTEAFF. CDR3 in DNA: TGTGCCAGCGGAATACAGGGCACTGAAGCTTTCTTT.

This chain uses TRBV6-2 or TRBV6-3 with TRBJ2-7; 12 bases are shared with TRBD2. The ends lost 0 bases at V and 6 bases at J; junction bases unmatched: 3. The length of the CDR3 is 15 residues. Germline CDR1 reads MNHEY; CDR2 reads SVGEGT. CDR3 coding DNA: TGTGCCAGCAGTTACTCCCTAGCGGGAGGGCGCGAGCAGTACTTC. Translating it yields CASSYSLAGGREQYF.